This passage covers 23 T cell receptor beta chains from one sample sequenced in a study of Graves' ophthalmopathy and Graves' hyperthyroidism. RNA served as the template for amplifying TCR beta CDR3 regions. The first round was an RT-PCR with HTBI primers, and the second round was a multiplex PCR. Each CDR3 protein gets one entry after TCRdb re-called the multiplex PCR reads with MiXCR. Seen here are roughly 480,000 distinct CDR3 sequences, 14% observed once, and the top ten hold around 9.8%. Sequenced material: blood. The receptors derive from a woman in her twenties or thirties with Graves' ophthalmopathy.

This clonotype was seen at least ten times. The J gene is TRBJ1-2, the V gene TRBV30; no firm D call. The V gene's germline CDR1 is GTSNPN and CDR2 SVGIG (reference sequence). The CDR3 is 11 residues long. V was shortened by 0 bases and J by 7 bases, with 6 bases between the two germline ends. CDR3 coding DNA: TGTGCCTGGAGTGTGGCCAGTGGCTACACCTTC. Protein product: CAWSVASGYTF.

V usage is TRBV30 and J usage is TRBJ1-6; tentative D call: TRBD1 (6 bases). This CDR3 region has 12 residues. Trimming cost V 5 bases and J 7 bases, with 9 bases left between them. CDR1 GTSNPN and CDR2 SVGIG come from the germline V gene (reference sequence). CDR3 in DNA: TGTGCCTGGGACAGGCGGAATTCACCCCTCCACTTT. As protein: CAWDRRNSPLHF. Filled out from reference TRBV30 and TRBJ1-6, the complete variable domain reads SQTIHQWPATLVQPVGSPLSLECTVEGTSNPNLYWYRQAAGRGLQLLFYSVGIGQISSEVPQNLSASRPQDRQFILSSKKLLLSDSGFYLCAWDRRNSPLHFGNGTRLTVT.

The sample holds many counts of this clonotype. The rearrangement joins TRBV6-2 or TRBV6-3 to TRBJ2-7; 7 bases agree with TRBD1. V shed 6 bases and J 5 bases; nucleotides not matched to a gene: 10. The CDR3 consists of 14 residues. Germline loops: CDR1 MNHEY, CDR2 SVGEGT. CDR3: CASSRRQGLNEQYF. Written as DNA, the CDR3 is TGTGCCAGCAGCCGAAGACAGGGATTGAACGAGCAGTACTTC.

This clonotype was found many times. This chain uses TRBV11-2 with TRBJ1-1, with D possibly being TRBD1 (6 bases). Trimming removed 4 bases at V and 3 bases at J, with 15 bases between. The CDR3 runs 15 residues. The germline V gene encodes CDR1 SGHAT and CDR2 FQNNGV. CDR3 loop: CASSWGAGLDTEAFF. CDR3 sequence (DNA): TGTGCCAGCAGCTGGGGGGCGGGACTAGACACTGAAGCTTTCTTT. The full variable domain, completed using reference TRBV11-2 and TRBJ1-1, is EAGVAQSPRYKIIEKRQSVAFWCNPISGHATLYWYQQILGQGPKLLIQFQNNGVVDDSQLPKDRFSAERLKGVDSTLKIQPAKLEDSAVYLCASSWGAGLDTEAFFGQGTRLTVV.

This clonotype has ten or more counts. The J gene is TRBJ1-2, the V gene TRBV28, with D perhaps TRBD1 (6 bases). The V end lost 6 bases, the J end lost 2 bases, and 13 bases lay between the germline ends. The CDR3 spans 14 residues. Germline CDR1 is MDHEN and CDR2 is SYDVKM. CDR3 amino acids: CASSARGTNYGYTF. Here the CDR3 DNA reads TGTGCCAGCAGCGCAAGGGGGACGAACTATGGCTACACCTTC.

This clonotype has a count of ten or more. This chain links TRBV15 with TRBJ1-6; the D gene is possibly TRBD1 (6 bases). The CDR3 has 17 amino acids. In germline, CDR1 is LNHNV, CDR2 YYDKDF (reference sequence). Trimming stripped 1 base from V and 3 bases from J, with 13 bases between. Here the CDR3 DNA reads TGTGCCACCAGCAGAGCCTCAGGGGTCCTCTATAATTCACCCCTCCACTTT. It yields the protein CATSRASGVLYNSPLHF.

The table lists this clonotype with many counts. The chain links TRBV28 to TRBJ2-2, with D possibly matching TRBD2 (6 bases). With 4 bases removed from V and 4 bases from J, the gap between germline ends came to 13 bases. The length of the CDR3 is 15 residues. In germline, CDR1 is MDHEN, CDR2 SYDVKM. CDR3 sequence (DNA): TGTGCCAGCAGTTCGGCGGGGACCGGCACCGGGGAGCTGTTTTTT. This sequence encodes CASSSAGTGTGELFF.

The sample holds many counts of this clonotype. This CDR3 reads CASSRGPSEQYF. CDR3 in DNA: TGTGCCAGCAGCCGAGGCCCCTCCGAGCAGTACTTC. The rearrangement uses TRBV3-1 and TRBJ2-7; D not resolved. Germline CDR1 LGHDT, CDR2 YNNKEL (reference sequence). V lost 4 bases and J lost 6, with 10 bases in between. CDR3 length: 12 amino acids.

J is TRBJ1-3 and V is TRBV2, with 8 bases that match TRBD1. Per the germline V gene, CDR1 is SNHLY and CDR2 is FYNNEI. V shed 8 bases and J 3 bases; nucleotides not matched to a gene: 9. The CDR3 extends over 15 amino acids. DNA for the CDR3: TGTGCCAGCCTATGGACAGGGCTCAATGGAAACACCATATATTTT. Translation gives CASLWTGLNGNTIYF.

This clonotype was counted many times. The junction departs from the called germline gene at one end, perhaps through a read error. The CDR3 DNA reads TGTGCCAGCAGCCGGACAGGGAATCCCCCTGGAACCACCATATATTTT. It specifies CASSRTGNPPGTTIYF. The chain couples TRBV6-1 to TRBJ1-3; 8 positions match TRBD1. Germline CDR1 MNHNS, CDR2 SASEGT. The CDR3 is 16 residues long.

In its sample, this clonotype was seen many times. V gene TRBV28 combines with J gene TRBJ2-2, with D unresolved. The CDR3 contains 14 residues. The V end was cut by 5 bases, the J end by 4 bases, with 11 bases between. The germline V gene has CDR1 MDHEN and CDR2 SYDVKM. The CDR3: CASSPNWPTGELFF. DNA of the CDR3: TGTGCCAGCAGTCCTAACTGGCCCACCGGGGAGCTGTTTTTT.

This clonotype was seen at least ten times. The V call is TRBV4-1, the J call TRBJ2-5; 11 bases line up with TRBD2. V shed 4 bases, J shed 5 bases, and the junction held 9 bases outside the gene matches. The CDR3 is made up of 16 amino acids. Germline CDR1 and CDR2: MGHRA and YSYEKL. The CDR3, as DNA: TGCGCCAGCAGCCGGAAACTAGCGGGAGATGTTGAGACCCAGTACTTC. This codes for CASSRKLAGDVETQYF.

V usage is TRBV28 and J usage is TRBJ2-7; 7 bases fit TRBD1. Germline values: CDR1 MDHEN, CDR2 SYDVKM. This CDR3 has 15 residues. Losses at the gene ends were 6 bases for V and 2 bases for J; bases not matched to a gene: 10. The CDR3 sequence is CASSPIGQGAYEQYF. CDR3 DNA sequence: TGTGCCAGCAGCCCCATAGGGCAGGGGGCCTACGAGCAGTACTTC.

This clonotype was found a few times. A much bigger clone sits one base away, suggesting this may be a read error. V gene TRBV4-1 combines with J gene TRBJ2-2; possible D gene TRBD1, 6 bases. This CDR3 has 15 amino acids. Germline V gives CDR1 MGHRA, CDR2 YSYEKL. DNA for the CDR3: TGCGCCAGCAGCTTAACAGGGAGAGCAACCGGGAAGCTGTTTTTT. Its translation is CASSLTGRATGKLFF.

The chain has TRBV6-1 and TRBJ1-5, with D tentatively TRBD1 (5 bases). The germline CDR1 and CDR2 sequences are MNHNS and SASEGT. The V gene lost 2 bases and the J gene lost 5 bases, with 10 bases spanning the gap. The CDR3 contains 14 residues. CDR3 in amino acids: CASSERGLDQPQHF. CDR3 DNA sequence: TGTGCCAGCAGTGAAAGGGGCCTGGATCAGCCCCAGCATTTT.

At least ten counts were recorded for this clonotype. The chain recombines TRBV19 with TRBJ1-1; D is possibly TRBD1 (6 bases). V was pared by 3 bases and J by 4 bases, with 9 bases between. CDR3 length equals 13 residues. Germline V gene lookup returns CDR1 LNHDA and CDR2 SQIVND (reference sequence). The CDR3 nucleotides read TGTGCCAGTAGTATGGTAGGGGGCACTGAAGCTTTCTTT. It yields the protein CASSMVGGTEAFF.

This clonotype was recorded at least ten times. The rearrangement links TRBV20-1 to TRBJ2-5, with D perhaps matching TRBD2 (5 bases). The germline gives CDR1 DFQATT, CDR2 SNEGSKA (reference sequence). The length of the CDR3 is 13 residues. Trimming took 3 bases from V and 4 from J, leaving 12 bases between them. CDR3 DNA sequence: TGCAGTGCTAGTGCCAGAGGGCTAGAGACCCAGTACTTC. As protein: CSASARGLETQYF.

Note on this clonotype: Its ends do not fully match the called genes, so a read error is possible. CDR3 in DNA: TGTGCCAGCAGCAAACAGGGTTCCCTCTACGAGCAGTGCTTC. Translating it yields CASSKQGSLYEQCF. The chain is built from TRBV7-3 and TRBJ2-7, with a weak D call TRBD1 (6 bases). The CDR3 spans 14 residues. The V gene's germline CDR1 is SGHTA and CDR2 FQGTGA.

DNA of the CDR3: TGCGCCAGCAGCCAAATCAGGGGACTAGCCAAAAACATTCAGTACTTC. It is translated as CASSQIRGLAKNIQYF. The genes are TRBV4-1 and TRBJ2-4, with D possibly being TRBD1 or TRBD2 (6 bases each). Trimming took off 2 bases at V and 0 bases at J, with 11 bases between the two ends. CDR1 and CDR2 (germline): MGHRA, YSYEKL. The CDR3 covers 16 residues.

This clonotype was counted many times. This chain links TRBV7-2 with TRBJ2-7; TRBD1 is a possible D gene (6 bases). V shed 4 bases and J shed 2 bases, with 18 bases lying between them. This CDR3 spans 16 amino acids. Germline CDR1 is SGHTA and CDR2 is FQGNSA. The CDR3 protein is CASSSQTGQRAYEQYF. DNA of the CDR3: TGTGCCAGCAGCTCACAAACAGGACAGAGAGCCTACGAGCAGTACTTC.

Many counts were recorded for this clonotype. The rearrangement links TRBV29-1 to TRBJ2-5; no reliable D call. Looked up from germline, CDR1 is SQVTM and CDR2 is ANQGSEA. V was pared by 8 bases and J by 2 bases, with 6 bases between. The CDR3 runs 10 residues. The CDR3 loop reads CSTGQETQYF. CDR3 nucleotides: TGCAGCACTGGTCAAGAGACCCAGTACTTC.

The chain employs TRBV10-1 and TRBJ1-1, with no clear D. The ends were cut back, 2 bases at V and 0 bases at J, with 13 bases in the middle. The CDR3 is 16 amino acids. Germline V gives CDR1 WNHNN, CDR2 SYGVQD (reference sequence). This chain's CDR3 is CASSETTLSMNTEAFF. The CDR3 DNA reads as TGCGCCAGCAGTGAGACGACCCTTTCAATGAACACTGAAGCTTTCTTT.

The CDR3 DNA follows: TGTGCCAGCAGTTTGAGGAAGTTTGGCTACACCTTC. It specifies CASSLRKFGYTF. This chain joins TRBV28 and TRBJ1-2; no definite D call. Germline loops: CDR1 MDHEN, CDR2 SYDVKM. Deletions cut 3 bases from V and 7 bases from J, with 9 bases between. The CDR3 totals 12 residues.